Each of the 32 T cell receptor beta chains below was sequenced from the same sample in a study of T cell responses to AZD1222 COVID-19 vaccine. TCRdb keeps only in-frame clones here, not all; method: immunoSEQ multiplex PCR. The data show approximately 150,000 clones, 90% seen once. Sequencing was performed on peripheral blood, taken 28 days after the second AZD1222 dose. The receptors originated from an adult who received the AZD1222 COVID-19 vaccine.

The chain carries TRBV19 and TRBJ1-5; D gene ambiguous. The CDR3 has 15 residues. Trimming shortened V by 5 bases and J by 0 bases, and 11 bases separated the two germline ends. Looked up from germline, CDR1 is LNHDA and CDR2 is SQIVND (reference sequence). The CDR3 sequence: CASSGIWNSNQPQHF. In DNA form, the CDR3 reads TGTGCCAGTAGTGGGATTTGGAATAGCAATCAGCCCCAGCATTTT. Together with reference TRBV19 and TRBJ1-5, the CDR3 gives the full variable domain: DGGITQSPKYLFRKEGQNVTLSCEQNLNHDAMYWYRQDPGQGLRLIYYSQIVNDFQKGDIAEGYSVSREKKESFPLTVTSAQKNPTAFYLCASSGIWNSNQPQHFGDGTRLSIL.

The J gene is TRBJ2-2, the V gene TRBV27; D not certain. Per the germline V gene, CDR1 is MNHEY and CDR2 is SMNVEV (reference sequence). This CDR3 is built from 14 residues. Deletions cut 2 bases from V and 1 base from J, with 5 bases between. CDR3 in DNA: TGTGCCAGCAGTTTAGGGCTGAACACCGGGGAGCTGTTTTTT. Translating it yields CASSLGLNTGELFF.

The rearrangement uses TRBV28 and TRBJ2-7; D assignment may be TRBD1 or TRBD2 (5 bases each). This CDR3 region has 12 residues. Germline CDR1 is MDHEN and CDR2 is SYDVKM. Trimming pared 8 bases from V and 3 bases from J, leaving 11 bases between. The CDR3: CASRGAGYEQYF. In DNA form, the CDR3 reads TGTGCCAGCCGGGGCGCAGGCTACGAGCAGTACTTC.

V and J are TRBV7-9 and TRBJ2-6, with 7 bases matching TRBD1. Losses at the gene ends were 4 bases for V and 4 bases for J; bases not matched to a gene: 4. In germline, CDR1 is SEHNR, CDR2 FQNEAQ (reference sequence). The CDR3 contains 15 residues. The CDR3 region has the DNA TGTGCCAGCAGCTCGACAGGGCCCGGGGCCAACGTCCTGACTTTC. It encodes CASSSTGPGANVLTF.

About this clone: The same CDR3 also results from other DNA sequences found in this sample. The chain has TRBV19 and TRBJ2-7; 9 positions agree with TRBD1. The CDR3 extends over 14 amino acids. Germline trimming cut 4 bases from V and 2 bases from J; bases unmatched to any gene: 3. In germline, CDR1 is LNHDA, CDR2 SQIVND (reference sequence). CDR3 protein: CASSTGQGPYEQYF. The CDR3 DNA sequence: TGTGCCAGTAGTACGGGACAGGGCCCCTACGAGCAGTACTTC.

This sequence joins TRBV29-1 and TRBJ2-2; TRBD2 agrees at 8 bases. Looked up from germline, CDR1 is SQVTM and CDR2 is ANQGSEA. V lost 7 bases and J lost 4; bases outside the gene matches: 8. The CDR3 extends over 14 amino acids. CDR3 sequence (DNA): TGCAGCGCTGTCGACGGGGGGGGCACCGGGGAGCTGTTTTTT. Residues: CSAVDGGGTGELFF.

The chain is built from TRBV2 and TRBJ2-3; D not resolved. Germline V gives CDR1 SNHLY, CDR2 FYNNEI. The CDR3 runs to 14 residues. V lost 5 bases, J lost 0 bases, and 9 bases lay in between. CDR3 amino acids: CASSTLDSTDTQYF. The CDR3 region has the DNA TGTGCCAGCAGTACCCTGGATAGCACAGATACGCAGTATTTT.

The chain employs TRBV5-4 and TRBJ2-7; possible D gene TRBD2, 6 bases. The germline V and J ends were trimmed by 4 bases and 2 bases, with 16 bases remaining between them. The CDR3 length is 15 residues. The germline V gene has CDR1 SGHNT and CDR2 YYREEE (reference sequence). CDR3 DNA sequence: TGTGCCAGCAGCCCGGTAGGAGCGGGCGCCTACGAGCAGTACTTC. Its protein product is CASSPVGAGAYEQYF.

CDR3 in DNA: TGTGCCATCGGGCGCTACGAGCAGTACTTC. Residues: CAIGRYEQYF. V gene TRBV6-5 combines with J gene TRBJ2-7; D is ambiguous. With 10 bases removed from V and 3 bases from J, the gap between germline ends came to 7 bases. This CDR3 contains 10 residues. Germline V gives CDR1 MNHEY, CDR2 SVGAGI.

The chain is built from TRBV10-3 and TRBJ2-7; tentative D call: TRBD2 (6 bases). CDR3 length equals 16 residues. Between the trimmed V and J ends, which lost 4 bases and 3 bases, there was a span of 19 bases. CDR1 is ENHRY and CDR2 is SYGVKD in the germline V gene. CDR3 sequence: CAISVAGGQRDYEQYF. CDR3 in DNA: TGTGCCATCAGTGTAGCCGGGGGTCAACGGGACTACGAGCAGTACTTC.

The chain joins TRBV10-3 to TRBJ1-2; 8 bases align to TRBD1. The V segment lost 2 bases and the J segment 4 bases; nucleotides outside the gene matches: 6. This CDR3 is built from 15 residues. Germline CDR1 reads ENHRY; CDR2 reads SYGVKD. CDR3 DNA: TGTGCCATCAGTGAGGAGGGACAGGCTTTCTATGGCTACACCTTC. As protein: CAISEEGQAFYGYTF.

The chain carries TRBV7-2 and TRBJ1-2; a possible D gene is TRBD1 (5 bases). CDR3 size: 14 residues. Germline V CDR1 and CDR2: SGHTA, FQGNSA. The ends were cut back, 5 bases at V and 8 bases at J, with 18 bases in the middle. CDR3 nucleotides: TGTGCCAGCAGCCCAGAAATGCGGGGGGACGGCTACACCTTC. This translates into CASSPEMRGDGYTF.

The chain employs TRBV4-2 and TRBJ1-3; no firm D call. This CDR3 is built from 17 residues. V lost 1 base, J lost 3 bases, and 16 bases lay in between. Germline loops: CDR1 LGHNA, CDR2 YNFKEQ. The CDR3 DNA is TGTGCCAGCAGCCAAGTTTCCGGAGCCGGCGGTGGAAACACCATATATTTT. Amino acids: CASSQVSGAGGGNTIYF.

The chain has TRBV7-2 and TRBJ2-5, with D possibly matching TRBD1 (5 bases). The CDR3 extends over 13 amino acids. Trimming shortened V by 7 bases and J by 3 bases, and 12 bases separated the two germline ends. Per germline, CDR1 SGHTA and CDR2 FQGNSA. CDR3 in amino acids: CASTPAREETQYF. The CDR3 nucleotides read TGTGCCAGCACCCCGGCCAGGGAAGAGACCCAGTACTTC. Complete variable domain (other parts from reference TRBV7-2 and TRBJ2-5): GAGVSQSPSNKVTEKGKDVELRCDPISGHTALYWYRQSLGQGLEFLIYFQGNSAPDKSGLPSDRFSAERTGGSVSTLTIQRTQQEDSAVYLCASTPAREETQYFGPGTRLLVL.

The chain is built from TRBV28 and TRBJ1-4; D is perhaps TRBD1 (5 bases). Trimming took 3 bases from V and 10 from J, leaving 6 bases between them. Germline CDR1 and CDR2: MDHEN and SYDVKM. The CDR3 loop spans 11 amino acids. The CDR3 loop reads CASSFRGKLFF. The CDR3 DNA sequence: TGTGCCAGCAGTTTTAGGGGAAAACTGTTTTTT.

This clone was detected once. The junction departs from germline at one end; a sequencing error may be responsible. J is TRBJ2-5 and V is TRBV7-7; TRBD2 is a possible D gene (6 bases). CDR3 length: 14 residues. The germline gives CDR1 SSHAT, CDR2 FNYEAQ (reference sequence). The DNA for the CDR3 is TGTGCTAGCAGCTCGGGACTCTCAGGGGAGACCCAGTACTTC. It yields the protein CASSSGLSGETQYF.

This clone came up once. The gene calls are TRBV6-2 or TRBV6-3 and TRBJ1-2, with D possibly being TRBD1 (6 bases). V was trimmed by 2 bases and J by 14 bases, leaving 21 bases between them. The length of the CDR3 is 14 residues. CDR1 MNHEY and CDR2 SVGEGT come from the germline V gene. Written as DNA, the CDR3 is TGTGCCAGCAGTTACCGGGGGGCAACGACGGACGGTACCTTC. Its protein is CASSYRGATTDGTF.

The chain recombines TRBV18 with TRBJ1-5; D gene uncertain. V shed 5 bases and J shed 0 bases, with 11 bases lying between them. Germline loops: CDR1 KGHSH, CDR2 LQKENI. This CDR3 comprises 15 residues. CDR3 coding DNA: TGTGCCAGCTCATTCCTAGGGAATAGCAATCAGCCCCAGCATTTT. It codes for CASSFLGNSNQPQHF.

The chain couples TRBV30 to TRBJ1-2; 7 positions agree with TRBD1. This CDR3 is built from 11 residues. CDR1 and CDR2 (germline): GTSNPN, SVGIG (reference sequence). J lost 2 bases, V lost 7 bases, and 1 base had no gene match. The CDR3 DNA follows: TGTGCCTCGGACAGGAACTATGGCTACACCTTC. This translates into CASDRNYGYTF.

This clone has a single count. For the CDR3, the DNA is TGTGCCAGCAGCTTAACGACTACTCCTGAGCAGTTCTTC. Its translation: CASSLTTTPEQFF. The chain combines TRBV7-3 with TRBJ2-1; possibly TRBD2 for D (5 bases). Looked up from germline, CDR1 is SGHTA and CDR2 is FQGTGA. Trimming took 0 bases from V and 9 from J, leaving 9 bases between them. The CDR3 spans 13 residues.

V gene TRBV6-2 or TRBV6-3 combines with J gene TRBJ2-7, with unresolved D. This CDR3 is built from 12 residues. CDR1 and CDR2 from the germline V gene are MNHEY and SVGEGT. Trimming took 6 bases from V and 4 from J, leaving 10 bases between them. CDR3 nucleotide sequence: TGTGCCAGCAGCCTAGTGGCGTACGAGCAGTACTTC. Encoded protein: CASSLVAYEQYF.

This chain connects TRBV10-3 to TRBJ1-2; D possibly corresponds to TRBD1 (5 bases). This CDR3 has 12 amino acids. The germline gives CDR1 ENHRY, CDR2 SYGVKD. Trimming left V 4 bases short and J 6 bases short, with 9 bases between. This chain's CDR3 is CAISVGGDGYTF. DNA for the CDR3: TGTGCCATCAGTGTTGGAGGGGATGGCTACACCTTC.

V is TRBV14 and J is TRBJ2-3; D is possibly TRBD2 (5 bases). The germline V gene encodes CDR1 SGHDN and CDR2 FVKESK. This CDR3 comprises 16 residues. Trimming pared 1 base from V and 1 base from J, leaving 12 bases between. CDR3: CASSQGESLRTDTQYF. CDR3 nucleotides: TGTGCCAGCAGCCAAGGGGAGAGCTTACGCACAGATACGCAGTATTTT.

This clone was seen once. The chain has TRBV20-1 and TRBJ1-2; D remains unclear. Germline V CDR1 and CDR2: DFQATT, SNEGSKA (reference sequence). The CDR3 runs 11 residues. V was clipped by 7 bases and J by 8 bases, with 14 bases between them. CDR3 sequence reads: CSGPDGIGYTF. The DNA of the CDR3 is TGCAGTGGCCCAGACGGGATCGGCTACACCTTC.

The chain employs TRBV11-2 and TRBJ2-1; D could derive from TRBD1 or TRBD2 (6 bases each). The CDR3 contains 15 residues. Per the germline V gene, CDR1 is SGHAT and CDR2 is FQNNGV. V was trimmed by 7 bases and J by 9 bases, leaving 22 bases between them. CDR3 nucleotide sequence: TGTGCCAGCATCCCCGGGACACGGTCCGGGGGTGAGCAGTTCTTC. It translates to CASIPGTRSGGEQFF.

This clone was seen only a few times. The CDR3 coding sequence is TGCGCCAGCAGGGTTGGGACAGCTAACTATGGCTACACCTTC. Residues: CASRVGTANYGYTF. The V and J genes are TRBV5-1 and TRBJ1-2; 7 bases are shared with TRBD1. In germline, CDR1 is SGHRS, CDR2 YFSETQ. The CDR3 runs 14 residues. Unmatched junction bases numbered 4, after V lost 5 bases and J lost 0 bases.

The rearrangement uses TRBV30 and TRBJ1-5; the D gene is possibly TRBD1 (5 bases). The germline gives CDR1 GTSNPN, CDR2 SVGIG (reference sequence). This CDR3 comprises 13 residues. V gave up 1 base and J gave up 4 bases, with 8 bases separating them. The CDR3 here is CAWSEQENQPQHF. In nucleotides, the CDR3 is TGTGCCTGGAGTGAACAGGAGAATCAGCCCCAGCATTTT.

This clone was observed once. The V call is TRBV11-2, the J call TRBJ1-3; a possible D gene is TRBD1 (5 bases). V was pared by 2 bases and J by 0 bases, with 11 bases between. Germline assignment: CDR1 SGHAT and CDR2 FQNNGV. CDR3 size: 16 residues. The CDR3 DNA reads as TGTGCCAGCAGCTTAATCCCAGGGTTCTCTGGAAACACCATATATTTT. Protein sequence: CASSLIPGFSGNTIYF.

This clone was recorded only once. Here the CDR3 DNA reads TGTGCCAGCAGCCAAGATCGAGGGGAGGGGCGAGATCCGGGACATGGCTACACCTTC. Translation gives CASSQDRGEGRDPGHGYTF. The rearrangement links TRBV3-1 (or the pseudogene TRBV3-2) to TRBJ1-2; a weak D match, TRBD1 (5 bases). Germline assignment: CDR1 LGHDT and CDR2 YNNKEL (reference sequence). Trimming pared 0 bases from V and 6 bases from J, leaving 26 bases between. The CDR3 consists of 19 residues.

The CDR3 loop is CASSFAGASEKLFF. The CDR3 DNA reads as TGTGCCAGCAGTTTCGCTGGGGCTTCAGAAAAACTGTTTTTT. The V call is TRBV6-5, the J call TRBJ1-4; D is perhaps TRBD1 (5 bases). The CDR3 consists of 14 residues. The germline V gene encodes CDR1 MNHEY and CDR2 SVGAGI. Between the trimmed V and J ends, which lost 4 bases and 8 bases, there was a span of 14 bases.

The V call is TRBV5-8, the J call TRBJ2-1; 7 bases align to TRBD1. This CDR3 spans 14 amino acids. Germline V CDR1 and CDR2: SGHTS, YDEGEE. Unmatched junction bases numbered 8, after V lost 7 bases and J lost 4 bases. CDR3 sequence (DNA): TGTGCCAGCCAGGGCGAGGGGGCATACAATGAGCAGTTCTTC. It specifies CASQGEGAYNEQFF.

This chain connects TRBV7-9 to TRBJ1-2; maybe TRBD1 (5 bases). V lost 1 base, J lost 4 bases, and 10 bases lay in between. This CDR3 has 14 amino acids. Germline CDR1 reads SEHNR; CDR2 reads FQNEAQ (reference sequence). The CDR3 nucleotides are TGTGCCAGCAGCTTAGATATAGGGGTCTATGGCTACACCTTC. Translation: CASSLDIGVYGYTF.